The source of this T cell receptor (beta chain) is a study of blood T cell repertoires in COVID-19. This CDR3 has 15 residues. V was clipped by 4 bases and J by 4 bases, with 16 bases between them. Germline loops: CDR1 ENHRY, CDR2 SYGVKD. The method was immunoSEQ multiplex PCR; TCRdb's version includes in-frame clones alone and lacks a portion of them. This table holds 190,000 or so clones, approximately 84% found once. Input material: peripheral blood. V usage is TRBV10-3 and J usage is TRBJ1-2; D perhaps matches TRBD1 (6 bases). The source of this sequence is a human donor with acute or convalescent COVID-19. The donor label of this sample is uncertain. CDR3 DNA: TGTGCCATCAGTGGAACCGACAGGCGGATCTATGGCTACACCTTC. It translates to CAISGTDRRIYGYTF.